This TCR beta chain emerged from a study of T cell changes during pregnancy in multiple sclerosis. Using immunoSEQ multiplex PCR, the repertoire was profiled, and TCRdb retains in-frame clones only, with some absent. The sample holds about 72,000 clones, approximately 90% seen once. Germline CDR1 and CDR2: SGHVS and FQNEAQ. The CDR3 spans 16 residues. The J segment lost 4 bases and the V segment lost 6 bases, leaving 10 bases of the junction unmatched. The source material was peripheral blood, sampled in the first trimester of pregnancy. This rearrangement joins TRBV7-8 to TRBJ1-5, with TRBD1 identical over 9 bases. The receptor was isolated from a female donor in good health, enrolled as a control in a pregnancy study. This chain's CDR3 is CASSSETGGRNQPQHF. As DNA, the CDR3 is TGTGCCAGCAGTTCTGAAACAGGGGGCAGGAATCAGCCCCAGCATTTT. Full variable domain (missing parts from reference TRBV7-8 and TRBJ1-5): GAGVSQSPRYKVAKRGQDVALRCDPISGHVSLFWYQQALGQGPEFLTYFQNEAQLDKSGLPSDRFFAERPEGSVSTLKIQRTQQEDSAVYLCASSSETGGRNQPQHFGDGTRLSIL.